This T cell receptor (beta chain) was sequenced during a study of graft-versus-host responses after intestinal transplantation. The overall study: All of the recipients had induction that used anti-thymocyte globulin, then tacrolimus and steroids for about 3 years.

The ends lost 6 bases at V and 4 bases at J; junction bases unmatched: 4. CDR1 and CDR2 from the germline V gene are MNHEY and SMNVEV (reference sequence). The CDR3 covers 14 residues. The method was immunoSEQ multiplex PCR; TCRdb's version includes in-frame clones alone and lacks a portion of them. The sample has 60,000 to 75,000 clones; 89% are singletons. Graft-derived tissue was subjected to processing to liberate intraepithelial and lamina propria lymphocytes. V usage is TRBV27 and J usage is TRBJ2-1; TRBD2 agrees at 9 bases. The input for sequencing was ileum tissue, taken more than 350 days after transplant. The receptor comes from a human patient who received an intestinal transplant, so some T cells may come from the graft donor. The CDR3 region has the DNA TGTGCCAGCAGCAGGACTAGCGTATACAATGAGCAGTTCTTC. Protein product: CASSRTSVYNEQFF.